A selection of T cell receptor beta chains follows, all from one sample in a study of T cells in narcolepsy. TCRdb's table, derived via immunoSEQ multiplex PCR, lists solely in-frame clones and lacks some. The sample includes about 15,000 clones, 65% to 90% of them seen just once. Sequences were obtained from memory (CD45RA-) CD4+ T cells from blood. The receptors originated from a human donor in good health. CDR3s include the opening cysteine and the closing phenylalanine or tryptophan. A D gene is named only where the DNA matches it firmly. Clone size is shown for a subset of rows, as once, few, many or a class of expanded clone.

>NA|TRBJ1-1|TRBV18|NA
TGTGCCAGCTCACCACCGGATTTGTACCCCACTGAAGCTTTCTTT
CASSPPDLYPTEAFF
>NA|TRBJ2-5|TRBV5-5|TRBD2
TGTGCCAGCAGTCTCATAGGTAGCGGGGAGACCCAGTACTTC
CASSLIGSGETQYF
>NA|TRBJ2-1|TRBV10-1|NA
TGCGCCAGCAGACCGACTAGAAATGAGCAGTTCTTC
CASRPTRNEQFF
>NA|TRBJ2-3|TRBV7-9|TRBD2
TGTGCCAGCAGCAGCCGGGACTATACCTACACAGATACGCAGTATTTT
CASSSRDYTYTDTQYF
>once|TRBJ2-1|TRBV7-9|NA
TGTGCCAGCAGCTCCCGGGACGGCAACAATGAGCAGTTCTTC
CASSSRDGNNEQFF
>NA|TRBJ2-7|TRBV7-9|NA
TGTGCCAGCAGCCAAGCGGTAGGTCAGTACTTC
CASSQAVGQYF
>NA|TRBJ2-3|TRBV2|NA
TGTGCCAGCAGTGAAGCGCTTCTGTGGGGCGGAGATACGCAGTATTTT
CASSEALLWGGDTQYF
>NA|TRBJ2-5|TRBV18|TRBD1
TGTGCCAGCTCACCGGACAGGGTGGGAGAGACCCAGTACTTC
CASSPDRVGETQYF
>NA|TRBJ2-7|TRBV5-1|NA
TGCGCCAGCAGCTTGCCGGGAGAGTCTGGGCAGTACTTC
CASSLPGESGQYF
>NA|TRBJ2-7|TRBV18|NA
TGTGCCAGCTCAGCGAAGCCAGACAGCTACGAGCAGTACTTC
CASSAKPDSYEQYF
>once|TRBJ2-6|TRBV4-2|NA
TGTGCCAGCAGCTTGTTCAGGGCTGGGGCCAACGTCCTGACTTTC
CASSLFRAGANVLTF
>NA|TRBJ2-3|TRBV5-6|TRBD2
TGTGCCAGCAGCCGGCGGACTAGCTATCAGGCAGATACGCAGTATTTT
CASSRRTSYQADTQYF
>NA|TRBJ2-3|TRBV27|TRBD1
TGTGCCAGCAGTCCCCTCACAGGGGTCAACACAGATACGCAGTATTTT
CASSPLTGVNTDTQYF
>NA|TRBJ1-3|TRBV18|NA
TGTGCCAGCTCACCACCTTCCCAGACGGGAAACACCATATATTTT
CASSPPSQTGNTIYF
>NA|TRBJ2-7|TRBV7-2|TRBD1
TGTGCCAGCAGCTTAGCCCCGGGACAGGGGTACGAGCAGTACTTC
CASSLAPGQGYEQYF
>NA|TRBJ1-3|TRBV7-6|NA
TGTGCCAGCAGCTTAGACAGGCGTAACACCATATATTTT
CASSLDRRNTIYF
>NA|TRBJ2-1|TRBV5-5|NA
TGTGCCAGCAGCTTAGGGTTGGAGGGGCAGTTCTTC
CASSLGLEGQFF
>NA|TRBJ1-1|TRBV14|TRBD1
TGTGCCAGCAGCCAAGATCCGTACGCGATCCAGACAGGGATGAACACTGAAGCTTTCTTT
CASSQDPYAIQTGMNTEAFF
>once|TRBJ1-2|TRBV6-6|TRBD1
TGTGCCAGCAGCGCCCCCACCCCGACAGGGACTGGCTACACCTTC
CASSAPTPTGTGYTF
>NA|TRBJ1-1|TRBV10-3|NA
TGTGCCATAGTATCGGCCCAGAACACTGAAGCTTTCTTT
CAIVSAQNTEAFF
>NA|TRBJ2-7|TRBV30|TRBD2
TGTGCCTGGAGTTTCTCAGCGGGATTCTCCGAGTACTTC
CAWSFSAGFSEYF
>NA|TRBJ2-1|TRBV19|NA
TGTGCCAGTAGTATAGATTGGCGGGTTTACAATGAGCAGTTCTTC
CASSIDWRVYNEQFF
>NA|TRBJ1-2|TRBV7-8|TRBD1
TGTGCCAGCAGCGGCAGGACAGGGTTAGATGGCTACACCTTC
CASSGRTGLDGYTF
>once|TRBJ2-3|TRBV12-5|TRBD1
TGTGCTAGTGGTTTGGTACTAAGGTTTCGGACAGGGATGAATAGCACAGATACGCAGTATTTT
CASGLVLRFRTGMNSTDTQYF
>NA|TRBJ2-3|TRBV7-2|TRBD1
TGTGCCAGCAGCTCCCCGGACAGGGGTAGATATACGCAGTATTTT
CASSSPDRGRYTQYF
>NA|TRBJ2-5|TRBV9|NA
TGTGCCAGCACCCCCACAGGGGCGCGGGGGACCCAGTACTTC
CASTPTGARGTQYF
>NA|TRBJ1-6|TRBV4-1|NA
TGCGCCAGCAGCCAAGGCTACGGAGATAATTCACCCCTCCACTTT
CASSQGYGDNSPLHF
>once|TRBJ2-1|TRBV10-1|NA
TGCGCCAGCAGTCGGGTAAACGATGAGCAGTTCTTC
CASSRVNDEQFF
>NA|TRBJ1-6|TRBV2|NA
TGTGCCAGCAGGCCAGACAGCAAGAATTCACCCCTCCACTTT
CASRPDSKNSPLHF
>NA|TRBJ1-5|TRBV15|TRBD1
TGTGCCACCAGCAGAGCCGGGACAGGGACAAATCAGCCCCAGCATTTT
CATSRAGTGTNQPQHF
>NA|TRBJ2-3|TRBV7-9|NA
TGTGCCAGCAGCAACCGGGCCTCAGATACGCAGTATTTT
CASSNRASDTQYF
>NA|TRBJ1-5|TRBV6-1|NA
TGTGCCAGCAGTGAGGGGGCAGGGCTCAATCAGCCCCAGCATTTT
CASSEGAGLNQPQHF
>NA|TRBJ2-7|TRBV13|TRBD1
TGTGCCAGCAGCGCGTACCGGGACAGGGACCACGAGCAGTACTTC
CASSAYRDRDHEQYF
>NA|TRBJ2-7|TRBV6-1|TRBD1
TGTGCCAGCAGCCGGGACAGATACGAGCAGTACTTC
CASSRDRYEQYF
>NA|TRBJ2-3|TRBV5-4|NA
TGTGCCAGCAGCTTGGATGGCGGGCGCACAGATACGCAGTATTTT
CASSLDGGRTDTQYF
>NA|TRBJ2-7|TRBV5-4|NA
TGTGCCAGCAGCTTGTATGGGAACCTCTACGAGCAGTACTTC
CASSLYGNLYEQYF
>NA|TRBJ2-5|TRBV25-1|NA
TGTGCCAGCAGTGATCCGGGGGGCCTGGAGACCCAGTACTTC
CASSDPGGLETQYF
>NA|TRBJ2-7|TRBV2|NA
TGTGCCAGCGGGGGTCCTTTTTCCTACGAGCAGTACTTC
CASGGPFSYEQYF
>NA|TRBJ2-7|TRBV6-5|NA
TGTGCCAGCAGTTCTGGTGTGGGGGAGCAGTACTTC
CASSSGVGEQYF
>once|TRBJ2-3|TRBV7-2|NA
TGTGCCAGCAGCTTAAGTTCGCAGGATACGCAGTATTTT
CASSLSSQDTQYF
>once|TRBJ1-2|TRBV25-1|NA
TGTGCCAGCAGACAGTCCGGGGCCAACTATGGCTACACCTTC
CASRQSGANYGYTF
>NA|TRBJ1-2|TRBV5-4|NA
TGTGCCAGCAGCTTGAACAGGGATTATGGCTACACCTTC
CASSLNRDYGYTF
>NA|TRBJ2-5|TRBV7-8|NA
TGTGCCAGCAGCTTTCGGGGCCTTACCCCAGAGACCCAGTACTTC
CASSFRGLTPETQYF
>medium-sized|TRBJ1-1|TRBV29-1|NA
TGCAGCGTGGTGAACCCTGGTGAAGCTTTCTTT
CSVVNPGEAFF
>NA|TRBJ2-3|TRBV7-6|TRBD2
TGTGCCAGCAGTACGCCTAGCGGGAGGGCCGTTACGCAGTATTTT
CASSTPSGRAVTQYF
>NA|TRBJ2-1|TRBV5-1|TRBD2
TGCGCCAGCAGCGAAAGCGGGAGTGGGGTCAATGAGCAGTTCTTC
CASSESGSGVNEQFF
>few|TRBJ1-1|TRBV11-1|NA
TGTGCCAGCAGCTTCTCGCGAGATTATGAAGCTTTCTTT
CASSFSRDYEAFF
>NA|TRBJ2-1|TRBV9|NA
TGTGCCAGCATGACTGGGCTCTCGGGAAATGAGCAGTTCTTC
CASMTGLSGNEQFF
>NA|TRBJ1-2|TRBV10-3|NA
TGTGCCATCAGTGAAGAGGGCCATGGCTACACCTTC
CAISEEGHGYTF
>NA|TRBJ2-2|TRBV23-1|TRBD1
TGCGCCAGCAGTCAACGGCCGAGACAGGGGGCGAACACCGGGGAGCTGTTTTTT
CASSQRPRQGANTGELFF
>NA|TRBJ2-7|TRBV6-1|NA
TGTGCCAGCAGGTCCGTAGAGCGGCCCGACTACGAGCAGTACTTC
CASRSVERPDYEQYF
>once|TRBJ2-2|TRBV4-2|TRBD2
TGTGCCAGCAGCCAAGAAGCAGCGGGGGCCGGGGAGCTGTTTTTT
CASSQEAAGAGELFF
>NA|TRBJ1-2|TRBV30|NA
TGTGCCTGGACCTCGTTGGACGACAGGCAAAAGCACTTCTATGGCTACACCTTC
CAWTSLDDRQKHFYGYTF
>few|TRBJ1-2|TRBV2|NA
TGTGCCAGCAGGAGCCACAGGGCCTCTAACTATGGCTACACCTTC
CASRSHRASNYGYTF